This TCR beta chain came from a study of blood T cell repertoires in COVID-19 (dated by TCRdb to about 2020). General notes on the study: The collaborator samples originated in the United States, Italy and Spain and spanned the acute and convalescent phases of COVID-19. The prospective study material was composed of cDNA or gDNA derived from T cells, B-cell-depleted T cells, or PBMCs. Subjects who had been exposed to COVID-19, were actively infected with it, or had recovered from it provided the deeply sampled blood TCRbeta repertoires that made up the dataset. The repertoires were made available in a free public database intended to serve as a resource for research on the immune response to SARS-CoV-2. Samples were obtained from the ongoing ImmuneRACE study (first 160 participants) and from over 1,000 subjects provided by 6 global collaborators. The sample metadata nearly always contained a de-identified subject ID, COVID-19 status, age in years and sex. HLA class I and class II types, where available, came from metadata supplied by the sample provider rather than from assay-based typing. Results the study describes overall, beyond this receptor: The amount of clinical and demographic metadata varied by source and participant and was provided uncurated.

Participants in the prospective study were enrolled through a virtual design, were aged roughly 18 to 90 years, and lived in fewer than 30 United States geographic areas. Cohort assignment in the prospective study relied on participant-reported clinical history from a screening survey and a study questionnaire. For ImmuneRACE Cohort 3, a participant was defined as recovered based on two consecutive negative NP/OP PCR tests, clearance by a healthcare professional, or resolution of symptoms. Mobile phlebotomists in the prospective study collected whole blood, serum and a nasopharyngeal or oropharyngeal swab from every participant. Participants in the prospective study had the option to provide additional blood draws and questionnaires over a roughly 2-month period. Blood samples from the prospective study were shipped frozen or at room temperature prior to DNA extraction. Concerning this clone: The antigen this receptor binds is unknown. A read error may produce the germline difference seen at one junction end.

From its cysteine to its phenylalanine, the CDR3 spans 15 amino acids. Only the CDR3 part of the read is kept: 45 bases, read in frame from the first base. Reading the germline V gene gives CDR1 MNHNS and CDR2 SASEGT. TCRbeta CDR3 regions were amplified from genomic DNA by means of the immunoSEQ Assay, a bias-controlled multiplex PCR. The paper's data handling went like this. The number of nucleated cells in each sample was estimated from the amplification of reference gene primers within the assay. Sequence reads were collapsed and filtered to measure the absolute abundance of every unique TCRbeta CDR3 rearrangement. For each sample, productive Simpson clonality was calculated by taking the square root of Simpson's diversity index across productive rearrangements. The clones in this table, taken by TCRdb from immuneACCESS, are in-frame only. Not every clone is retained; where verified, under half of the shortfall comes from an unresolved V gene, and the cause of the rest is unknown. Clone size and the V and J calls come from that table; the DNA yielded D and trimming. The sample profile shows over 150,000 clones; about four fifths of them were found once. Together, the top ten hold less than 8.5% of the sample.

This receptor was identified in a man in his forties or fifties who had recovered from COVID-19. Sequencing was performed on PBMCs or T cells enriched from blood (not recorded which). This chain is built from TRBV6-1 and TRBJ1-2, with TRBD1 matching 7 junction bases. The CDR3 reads CASNELGQPNYGYTF. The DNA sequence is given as TGTGCCAGCAATGAACTGGGACAGCCTAACTATGGCTACACCTTC.